This TCR beta chain derives from a study of blood T cells in healthy people across ages. To note about this clonotype: The antigen remains unidentified.

The germline gives CDR1 KGHSH, CDR2 LQKENI. This CDR3 spans 14 amino acids. V gave up 0 bases and J gave up 2 bases, with 8 bases separating them. Findings of the study overall: Among T cells, TCR beta diversity per million cells dropped roughly linearly as age rose.

For the second PCR, which ran for about 6 to 12 cycles, a sample-barcoded 5' primer and a J-beta primer mix were used. TCRdb ran MiXCR on the 5' RACE reads and lists one entry per CDR3 protein. The sample records about a million distinct CDR3 sequences, around 46% being singletons. This chain uses TRBV18 with TRBJ2-7; D could derive from TRBD1 or TRBD2 (5 bases each). The sample taken for sequencing was blood. The clonotype comes from a man under 40 in good health. The CDR3 DNA reads as TGTGCCAGCTCACCACCGGGACCAACCTACGAGCAGTACTTC. It specifies CASSPPGPTYEQYF.